This TCR beta chain was sequenced during a study of T cells in Graves' hyperthyroidism and ophthalmopathy. Source material for PBMCs was roughly 10 ml fresh peripheral blood. This clonotype was observed at least ten times. Researchers took RNA transcripts and amplified the TCR beta CDR3 regions from them. The HTBI primer set served for first-round RT-PCR of the TCR CDR3. TCRdb processed the multiplex PCR reads anew with MiXCR; each CDR3 protein has one entry. The sample consists of a few hundred thousand distinct CDR3 sequences, 25% of them appearing once. Trimming shortened V by 2 bases and J by 2 bases, and 8 bases separated the two germline ends. Germline-derived CDR1 and CDR2 are SGHTA and FQGNSA. CDR3 length: 14 amino acids.

The V call is TRBV7-2, the J call TRBJ2-3; no clear D gene. The clonotype was recovered from a man between 50 and 59 years old with Graves' hyperthyroidism. The sequencing sample was made of blood. CDR3 bases: TGTGCCAGCAGCTTATTTCTAGTCACAGATACGCAGTATTTT. Its translation: CASSLFLVTDTQYF.